This T cell receptor (beta chain) was found in a study of CD8+ T cells in alopecia areata. Trimming left V 1 base short and J 1 base short, with 9 bases between. The germline V gene has CDR1 FNHDT and CDR2 SITEND (reference sequence). CDR3 length: 15 residues. This clone was seen at least ten times. Germline and genes here are mouse. The read terminates 4 residues ahead of where the CDR3 ends, so the germline J gene completes it. Cells pooled from cutaneous lymph nodes were sorted on CD4, CD8alpha, NKG2D, NKG2ACE and other markers. Sequencing relied on a cDNA template that was reverse transcribed from extracted RNA. Here immunoSEQ multiplex PCR was the method, and the copy in TCRdb shows in-frame clones only, minus some. The sample presents 7,500 to 10,000 clones, none singletons.

V gene TRBV19 combines with J gene TRBJ2-1; the D is unclear. The sequence derives from a C3H/HeJ mouse with alopecia areata. Strain MHC haplotype: H2-k. The specimen was CD8+ T cells sorted from a lymph node. The DNA read from the CDR3 is TGTGCCAGCAGTATACCCGACAAGAACTATGCT. It specifies CASSIPDKNYA. The complete CDR3 protein is CASSIPDKNYAEQFF.